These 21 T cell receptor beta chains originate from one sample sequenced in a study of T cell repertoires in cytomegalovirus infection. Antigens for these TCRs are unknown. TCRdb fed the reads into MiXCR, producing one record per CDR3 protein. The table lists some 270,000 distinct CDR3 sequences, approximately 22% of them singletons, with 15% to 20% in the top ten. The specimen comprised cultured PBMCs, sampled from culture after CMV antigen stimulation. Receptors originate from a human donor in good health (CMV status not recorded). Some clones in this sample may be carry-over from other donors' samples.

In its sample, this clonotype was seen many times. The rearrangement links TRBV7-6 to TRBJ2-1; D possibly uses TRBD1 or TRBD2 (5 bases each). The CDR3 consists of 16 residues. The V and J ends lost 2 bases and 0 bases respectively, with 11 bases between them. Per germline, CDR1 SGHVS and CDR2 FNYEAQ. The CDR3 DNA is TGTGCCAGCAGCTTAACCGGGACCAGCTCCTACAATGAGCAGTTCTTC. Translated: CASSLTGTSSYNEQFF. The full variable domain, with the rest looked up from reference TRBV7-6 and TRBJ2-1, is GAGVSQSPRYKVTKRGQDVALRCDPISGHVSLYWYRQALGQGPEFLTYFNYEAQQDKSGLPNDRFSAERPEGSISTLTIQRTEQRDSAMYRCASSLTGTSSYNEQFFGPGTRLTVL.

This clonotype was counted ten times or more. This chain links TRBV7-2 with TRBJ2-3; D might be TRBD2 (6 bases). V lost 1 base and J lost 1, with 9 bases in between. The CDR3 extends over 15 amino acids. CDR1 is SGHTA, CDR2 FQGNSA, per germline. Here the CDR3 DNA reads TGTGCCAGCAGCTTAGTCGGGAGTGGCACAGATACGCAGTATTTT. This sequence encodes CASSLVGSGTDTQYF.

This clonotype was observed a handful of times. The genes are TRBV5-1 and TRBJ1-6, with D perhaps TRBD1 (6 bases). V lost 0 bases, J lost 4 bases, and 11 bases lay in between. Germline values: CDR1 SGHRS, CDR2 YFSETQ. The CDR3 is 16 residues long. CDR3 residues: CASSLGSGQYNSPLHF. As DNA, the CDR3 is TGCGCCAGCAGCTTGGGGAGCGGACAGTATAATTCACCCCTCCACTTT.

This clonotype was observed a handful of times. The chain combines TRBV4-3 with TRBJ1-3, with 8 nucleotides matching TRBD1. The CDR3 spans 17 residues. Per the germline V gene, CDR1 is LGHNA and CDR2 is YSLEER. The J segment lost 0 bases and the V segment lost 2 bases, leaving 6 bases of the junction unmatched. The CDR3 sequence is CASSQNGQGLSGNTIYF. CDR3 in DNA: TGCGCCAGCAGCCAAAACGGACAGGGCCTCTCTGGAAACACCATATATTTT.

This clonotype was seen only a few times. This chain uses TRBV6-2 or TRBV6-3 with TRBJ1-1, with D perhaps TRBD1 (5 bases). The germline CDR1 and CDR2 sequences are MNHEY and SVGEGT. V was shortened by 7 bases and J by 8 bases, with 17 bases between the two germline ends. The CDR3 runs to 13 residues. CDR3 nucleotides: TGTGCCAGCATCCAGGGAGGGGCCCTCGAAGCTTTCTTT. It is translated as CASIQGGALEAFF.

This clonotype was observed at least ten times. CDR3: CASTTSGTAYEQYV. The CDR3 coding sequence is TGTGCCAGCACGACAAGCGGGACAGCCTACGAGCAGTACGTC. This chain links TRBV28 with TRBJ2-7; the D gene could be TRBD1 or TRBD2 (7 bases each). The CDR3 is 14 amino acids. Germline assignment: CDR1 MDHEN and CDR2 SYDVKM. Trimming cost V 7 bases and J 2 bases, with 15 bases left between them.

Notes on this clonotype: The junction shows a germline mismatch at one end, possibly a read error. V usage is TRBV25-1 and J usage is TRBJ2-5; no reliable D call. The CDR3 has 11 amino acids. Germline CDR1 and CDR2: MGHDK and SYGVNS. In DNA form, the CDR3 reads TGTGCCAGCGGTGACCCTGAGACCCAGTACTTC. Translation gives CASGDPETQYF.

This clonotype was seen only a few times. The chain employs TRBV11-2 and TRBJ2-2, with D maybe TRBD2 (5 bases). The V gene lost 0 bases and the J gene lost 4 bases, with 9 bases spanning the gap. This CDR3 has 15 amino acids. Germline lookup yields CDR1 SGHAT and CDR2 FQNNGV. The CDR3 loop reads CASSLDGLLTGELFF. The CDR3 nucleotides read TGTGCCAGCAGCTTAGATGGACTTCTCACCGGGGAGCTGTTTTTT.

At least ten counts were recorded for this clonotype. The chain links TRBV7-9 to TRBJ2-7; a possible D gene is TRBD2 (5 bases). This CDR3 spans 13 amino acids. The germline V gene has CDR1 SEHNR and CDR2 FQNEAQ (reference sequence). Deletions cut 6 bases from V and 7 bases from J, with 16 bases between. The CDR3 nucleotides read TGTGCCAGCAGTTTCTCTAGCCTGGGGGAGCAGTACGTC. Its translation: CASSFSSLGEQYV.

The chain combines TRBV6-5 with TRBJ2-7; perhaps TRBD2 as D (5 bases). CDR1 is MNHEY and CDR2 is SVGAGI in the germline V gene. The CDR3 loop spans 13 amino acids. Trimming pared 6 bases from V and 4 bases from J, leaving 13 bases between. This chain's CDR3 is CASRGLGDYEQYV. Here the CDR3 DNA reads TGTGCCAGCAGAGGACTTGGAGATTACGAGCAGTACGTC.

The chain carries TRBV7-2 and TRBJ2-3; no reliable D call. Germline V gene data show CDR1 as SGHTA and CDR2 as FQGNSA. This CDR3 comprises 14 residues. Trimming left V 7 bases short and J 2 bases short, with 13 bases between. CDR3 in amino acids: CASTTRGVTDTQYF. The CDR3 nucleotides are TGTGCCAGCACCACCCGCGGAGTCACAGATACGCAGTATTTT.

The CDR3 nucleotides read TGTGCCGTCCGGCTAGCCCTCTTTTACGAGCAGTACTTC. As protein: CAVRLALFYEQYF. The chain joins TRBV27 to TRBJ2-7; possibly TRBD2 for D (5 bases). Trimming cost V 11 bases and J 4 bases, with 18 bases left between them. The germline V gene has CDR1 MNHEY and CDR2 SMNVEV (reference sequence). CDR3 size: 13 residues.

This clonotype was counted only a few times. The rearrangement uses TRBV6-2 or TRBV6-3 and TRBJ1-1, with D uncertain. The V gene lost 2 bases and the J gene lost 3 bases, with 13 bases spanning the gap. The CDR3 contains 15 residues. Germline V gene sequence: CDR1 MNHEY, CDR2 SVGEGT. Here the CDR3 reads CASSYKIAGDTEAFF. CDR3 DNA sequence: TGTGCCAGCAGTTACAAGATAGCGGGAGACACTGAAGCTTTCTTT.

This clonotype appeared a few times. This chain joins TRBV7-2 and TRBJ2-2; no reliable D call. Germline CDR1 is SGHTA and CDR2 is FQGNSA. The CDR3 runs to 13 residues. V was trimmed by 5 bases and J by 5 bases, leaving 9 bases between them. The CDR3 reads CASSAQGTGELFF. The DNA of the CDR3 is TGTGCCAGCAGCGCCCAAGGGACCGGGGAGCTGTTTTTT.

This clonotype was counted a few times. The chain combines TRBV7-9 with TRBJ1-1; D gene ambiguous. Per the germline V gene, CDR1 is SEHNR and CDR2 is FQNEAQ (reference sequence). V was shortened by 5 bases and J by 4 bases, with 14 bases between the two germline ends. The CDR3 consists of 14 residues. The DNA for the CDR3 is TGTGCCAGCAGCCCCCCGGCAGAAATCACTGAAGCTTTCTTT. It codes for CASSPPAEITEAFF. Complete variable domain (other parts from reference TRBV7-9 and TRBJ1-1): DTGVSQNPRHKITKRGQNVTFRCDPISEHNRLYWYRQTLGQGPEFLTYFQNEAQLEKSRLLSDRFSAERPKGSFSTLEIQRTEQGDSAMYLCASSPPAEITEAFFGQGTRLTVV.

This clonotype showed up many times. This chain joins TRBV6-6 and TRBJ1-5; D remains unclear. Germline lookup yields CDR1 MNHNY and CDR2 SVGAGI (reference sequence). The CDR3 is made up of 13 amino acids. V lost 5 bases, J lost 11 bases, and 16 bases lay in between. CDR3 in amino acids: CASSPTPMVAQHF. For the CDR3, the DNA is TGTGCCAGCAGTCCCACTCCGATGGTGGCCCAGCATTTT.

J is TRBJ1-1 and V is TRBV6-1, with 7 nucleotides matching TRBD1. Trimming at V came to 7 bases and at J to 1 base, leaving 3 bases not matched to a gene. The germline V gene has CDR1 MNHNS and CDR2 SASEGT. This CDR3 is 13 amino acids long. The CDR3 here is CASTWTGNTEAFF. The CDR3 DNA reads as TGTGCCAGCACCTGGACAGGGAACACTGAAGCTTTCTTT.

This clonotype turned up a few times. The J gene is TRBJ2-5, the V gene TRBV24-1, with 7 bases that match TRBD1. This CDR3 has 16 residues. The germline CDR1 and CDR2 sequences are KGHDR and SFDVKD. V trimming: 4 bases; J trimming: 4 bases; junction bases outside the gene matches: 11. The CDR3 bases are TGTGCCACCAGTGACCGGACAGGACTCGGCCGAGAGACCCAGTACTTC. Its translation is CATSDRTGLGRETQYF.

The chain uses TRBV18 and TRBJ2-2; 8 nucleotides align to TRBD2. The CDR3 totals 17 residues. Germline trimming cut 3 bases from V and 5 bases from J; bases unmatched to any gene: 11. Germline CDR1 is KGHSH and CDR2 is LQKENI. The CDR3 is CASSPPSGGRRTGELFF. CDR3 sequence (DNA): TGTGCCAGCTCACCCCCGTCTGGCGGGAGGAGAACCGGGGAGCTGTTTTTT.

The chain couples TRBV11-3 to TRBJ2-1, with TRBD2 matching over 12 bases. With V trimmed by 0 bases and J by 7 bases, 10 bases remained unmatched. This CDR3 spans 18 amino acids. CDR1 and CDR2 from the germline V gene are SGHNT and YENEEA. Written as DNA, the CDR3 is TGTGCCAGCAGCTTAGAGGGATTAGGAACTAGCGGGAGGAATGAGCAGTTCTTC. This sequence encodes CASSLEGLGTSGRNEQFF. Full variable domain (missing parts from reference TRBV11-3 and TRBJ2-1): EAGVVQSPRYKIIEKKQPVAFWCNPISGHNTLYWYLQNLGQGPELLIRYENEEAVDDSQLPKDRFSAERLKGVDSTLKIQPAELGDSAVYLCASSLEGLGTSGRNEQFFGPGTRLTVL.

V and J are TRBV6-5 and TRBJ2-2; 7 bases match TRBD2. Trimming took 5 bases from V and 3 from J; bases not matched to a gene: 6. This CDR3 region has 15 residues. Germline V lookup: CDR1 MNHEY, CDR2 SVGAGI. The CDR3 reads CASSLGLADTGELFF. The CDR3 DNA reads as TGTGCCAGCAGTCTGGGGCTAGCGGACACCGGGGAGCTGTTTTTT.